The present entry profiles one TCR beta chain with its context. Sequencing was performed with immunoSEQ multiplex PCR; in TCRdb, only in-frame clones are kept and a portion is missing. The sample includes about 48,000 clones, around nine tenths of them seen just once. The sample originates from a study of technical replicates of blood from a handful of donors. V dropped 6 bases and J dropped 4 bases, with 19 bases sitting between them. Germline V lookup: CDR1 SGHRS, CDR2 YFSETQ. The length of the CDR3 is 15 residues. This clonotype originated in a human donor in good health. Some clones in this sample may be carry-over from other donors' samples. The chain uses TRBV5-1 and TRBJ1-1, with D possibly being TRBD1 (6 bases). Sequences were obtained from PBMCs. Here the CDR3 DNA reads TGCGCCAGCAACTCTGGGGGGGGGCCAGCCACTGAAGCTTTCTTT. Translation gives CASNSGGGPATEAFF.